This T cell receptor (beta chain) was found in a study of blood T cell repertoires in COVID-19. TCRdb keeps only in-frame clones here, not all; method: immunoSEQ multiplex PCR. Altogether about 110,000 clones are present, 75% to 90% being singletons, with the ten largest covering 5.5% to 8%. The CDR3 consists of 15 residues. Trimming removed 7 bases from V and 3 bases from J; junction bases left unmatched: 8. CDR1 and CDR2 (germline): SQVTM, ANQGSEA. The clonotype was recovered from a woman between 50 and 59 years old with acute or convalescent COVID-19. Sequencing used peripheral blood. This chain links TRBV29-1 with TRBJ2-3; 12 bases fit TRBD2. The CDR3 region is CSGMGLAGLTDTQYF. CDR3 in DNA: TGCAGCGGGATGGGACTAGCGGGCTTAACAGATACGCAGTATTTT.